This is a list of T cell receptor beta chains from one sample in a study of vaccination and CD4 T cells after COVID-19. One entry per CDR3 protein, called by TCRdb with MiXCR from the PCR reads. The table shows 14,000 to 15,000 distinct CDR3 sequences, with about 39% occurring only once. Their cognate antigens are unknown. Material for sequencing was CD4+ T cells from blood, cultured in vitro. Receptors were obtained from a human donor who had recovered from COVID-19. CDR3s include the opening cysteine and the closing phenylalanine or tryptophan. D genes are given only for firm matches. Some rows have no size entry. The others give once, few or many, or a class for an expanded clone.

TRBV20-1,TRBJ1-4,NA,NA,CSARDRRRINEKLFF,TGCAGTGCTAGAGATAGGAGACGGATTAATGAAAAACTGTTTTTT
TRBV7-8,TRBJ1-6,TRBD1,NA,CASSLAGGQGGSPLHF,TGTGCCAGCAGCTTAGCTGGGGGACAGGGTGGGTCACCCCTCCACTTT
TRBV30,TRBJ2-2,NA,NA,CAWSRRRDTGELFF,TGTGCCTGGAGTAGGCGGAGGGACACCGGGGAGCTGTTTTTT
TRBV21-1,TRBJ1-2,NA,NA,CASPRAVLNYGYTF,TGTGCCAGCCCAAGGGCCGTCCTTAACTATGGCTACACCTTC
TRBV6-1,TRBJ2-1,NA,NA,CASSETSDEQFF,TGTGCCAGCAGTGAAACTTCGGATGAGCAGTTCTTC
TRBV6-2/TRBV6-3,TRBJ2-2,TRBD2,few,CASSLSGGPNTGELFF,TGTGCCAGCAGCCTAAGCGGGGGGCCTAACACCGGGGAGCTGTTTTTT
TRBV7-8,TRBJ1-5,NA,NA,CASSFLLGGYNQPQHF,TGTGCCAGCAGCTTTTTGCTCGGAGGATACAATCAGCCCCAGCATTTT
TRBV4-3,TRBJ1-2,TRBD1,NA,CASSLGQGQDYGYTF,TGCGCCAGCAGCCTGGGACAGGGGCAAGACTATGGCTACACCTTC
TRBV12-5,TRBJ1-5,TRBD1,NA,CASGSPPGQGSYQPQHF,TGTGCTAGTGGTTCCCCCCCGGGACAGGGGTCATATCAGCCCCAGCATTTT
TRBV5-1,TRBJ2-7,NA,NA,CASSSSQGSYEQYF,TGCGCCAGCAGCTCGTCTCAGGGTTCCTACGAGCAGTACTTC
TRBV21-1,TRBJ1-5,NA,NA,CASSDRDRVNQPQHF,TGTGCCAGCAGCGACCGGGACAGGGTCAATCAGCCCCAGCATTTT
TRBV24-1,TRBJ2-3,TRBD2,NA,CATSDRLAESTDTQYF,TGTGCCACCAGTGATCGACTAGCTGAAAGCACAGATACGCAGTATTTT
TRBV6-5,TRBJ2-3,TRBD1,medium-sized,CASSYSPGGTQYF,TGTGCCAGCAGTTACTCCCCAGGGGGCACGCAGTATTTT
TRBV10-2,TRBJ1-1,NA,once,CASRRGPENTEAFF,TGCGCCAGCAGACGGGGGCCGGAGAACACTGAAGCTTTCTTT
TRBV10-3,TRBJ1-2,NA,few,CAISSDPTMGYTF,TGTGCCATCAGCTCGGACCCGACTATGGGCTACACCTTC
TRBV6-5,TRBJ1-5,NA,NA,CASSYSRVENQPQHF,TGTGCCAGCAGTTACTCAAGGGTGGAAAATCAGCCCCAGCATTTT
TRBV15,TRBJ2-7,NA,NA,CATSYGQGFNEQYF,TGTGCCACCAGTTATGGGCAGGGGTTCAACGAGCAGTACTTC
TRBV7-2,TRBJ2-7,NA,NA,CASSLVTGMYEQYF,TGTGCCAGCAGCTTAGTCACAGGGATGTACGAGCAGTACTTC
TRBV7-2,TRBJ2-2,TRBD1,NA,CASSLFIRTGTGELFF,TGTGCCAGCAGCTTATTCATCCGGACAGGGACCGGGGAGCTGTTTTTT
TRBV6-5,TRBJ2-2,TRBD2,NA,CASSLTGTRGLFF,TGTGCCAGCAGTTTGACCGGGACTAGGGGGCTGTTTTTT
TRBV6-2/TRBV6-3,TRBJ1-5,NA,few,CASRTQNYSNQPQHF,TGTGCCAGCAGAACACAGAATTATAGCAATCAGCCCCAGCATTTT
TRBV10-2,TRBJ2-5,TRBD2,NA,CASSRPSGTSGQETQYF,TGCGCCAGCTCCCGACCCTCCGGGACTAGCGGCCAAGAGACCCAGTACTTC
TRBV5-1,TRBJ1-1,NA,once,CASSQGHSTAEAFF,TGCGCCAGCAGCCAGGGACATTCGACGGCTGAAGCTTTCTTT
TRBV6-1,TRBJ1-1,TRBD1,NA,CASREPGQGRAEAFF,TGTGCCAGCAGGGAACCGGGACAGGGAAGGGCTGAAGCTTTCTTT
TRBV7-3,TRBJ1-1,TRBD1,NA,CASSPQTGGAMNTEAFF,TGTGCCAGCAGCCCACAGACAGGGGGCGCGATGAACACTGAAGCTTTCTTT
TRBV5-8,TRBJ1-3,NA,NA,CASSTGPISGNTIYF,TGTGCCAGCAGCACCGGACCGATCTCTGGAAACACCATATATTTT
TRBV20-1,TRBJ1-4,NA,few,CSAADGEKLFF,TGCAGTGCTGCGGATGGAGAAAAACTGTTTTTT
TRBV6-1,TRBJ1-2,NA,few,CASSASGRGNGYTF,TGTGCCAGCAGTGCCTCCGGTCGGGGGAATGGCTACACCTTC
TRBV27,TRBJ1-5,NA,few,CASSYTGTTPQHF,TGTGCCAGCAGTTATACGGGGACGACGCCCCAGCATTTT
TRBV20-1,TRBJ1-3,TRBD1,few,CSAPDRGPLSGNTIYF,TGCAGTGCACCGGACAGGGGGCCCCTCTCTGGAAACACCATATATTTT
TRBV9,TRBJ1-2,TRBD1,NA,CASSPRDSLGGYTF,TGTGCCAGTAGCCCCCGGGACAGCCTAGGTGGCTACACCTTC
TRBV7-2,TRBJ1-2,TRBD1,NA,CASSLVGTGGQNYGYTF,TGTGCCAGCAGCTTAGTAGGGACAGGGGGACAGAACTATGGCTACACCTTC
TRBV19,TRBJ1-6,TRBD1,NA,CASRTGTASSPLHF,TGTGCCAGTAGGACCGGGACAGCATCTTCACCCCTCCACTTT
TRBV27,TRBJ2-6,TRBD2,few,CASSLSPAGGSSGANVLTF,TGTGCCAGCAGTCTATCGCCGGCGGGGGGGTCCTCTGGGGCCAACGTCCTGACTTTC
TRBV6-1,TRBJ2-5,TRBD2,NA,CASTRTSGVRETQYF,TGTGCCAGCACCAGGACTAGCGGGGTGAGAGAGACCCAGTACTTC
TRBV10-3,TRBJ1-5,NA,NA,CAISETNQPQHF,TGTGCCATCAGTGAGACTAATCAGCCCCAGCATTTT
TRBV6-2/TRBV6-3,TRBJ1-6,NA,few,CASSYRSSYNSPLHF,TGTGCCAGCAGTTACCGGAGCTCCTATAATTCACCCCTCCACTTT
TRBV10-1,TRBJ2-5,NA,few,CASSLNHDRSQETQYF,TGCGCCAGCAGTCTAAACCACGACAGATCTCAAGAGACCCAGTACTTC
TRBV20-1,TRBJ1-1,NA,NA,CSATRTAPNTEAFF,TGCAGTGCTACCCGGACAGCGCCGAACACTGAAGCTTTCTTT
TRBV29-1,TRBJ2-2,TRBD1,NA,CSVDRGNTGELFF,TGCAGCGTGGACAGGGGAAACACCGGGGAGCTGTTTTTT
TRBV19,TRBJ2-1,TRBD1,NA,CASSPGQGRVLDEQFF,TGTGCCAGTAGTCCCGGACAGGGTAGAGTTCTCGATGAGCAGTTCTTC
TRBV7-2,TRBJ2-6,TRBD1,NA,CASSAKTGWGANVLTF,TGTGCCAGCAGCGCCAAGACAGGGTGGGGGGCCAACGTCCTGACTTTC
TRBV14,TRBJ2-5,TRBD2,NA,CASSLLTSGRGETQYF,TGTGCCAGCAGCCTCCTGACTAGCGGGAGGGGAGAGACCCAGTACTTC
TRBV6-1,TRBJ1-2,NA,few,CASSDSGMGYTF,TGTGCCAGCAGTGATTCTGGGATGGGCTACACCTTC
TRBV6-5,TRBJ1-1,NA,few,CASSWSFGKGGTEAFF,TGTGCCAGCAGTTGGTCTTTCGGTAAAGGCGGCACTGAAGCTTTCTTT
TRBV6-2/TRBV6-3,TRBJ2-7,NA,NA,CASSYFGGQVHEQYF,TGTGCCAGCAGTTACTTCGGGGGTCAAGTCCACGAGCAGTACTTC